The 32 T cell receptor beta chains below come from one sample, sequenced in a study of beta chain features in type 1 diabetes. Overall study results and limits: For Type 1 diabetes patients, all four CD4+ subsets carried TCRB CDR3s that were moderately but significantly shorter.

All of the isolated RNA was reverse transcribed, so expressed TCRB transcripts were sequenced. Sequencing was performed with immunoSEQ multiplex PCR; in TCRdb, only in-frame clones are kept and a portion is missing. Of about 740,000 clones in the sample, about an eighth were seen once. Their antigens remain unidentified. Specimen: naive CD4+ T cells from blood. The receptor set was obtained from a man younger than 30 with type 1 diabetes.

The chain couples TRBV18 to TRBJ2-5; no definite D call. With 4 bases removed from V and 5 bases from J, the gap between germline ends came to 5 bases. Germline V gene lookup returns CDR1 KGHSH and CDR2 LQKENI. The CDR3 loop spans 11 amino acids. For the CDR3, the DNA is TGTGCCAGCTCACTCAGTGAGACCCAGTACTTC. This gives the protein CASSLSETQYF.

As regards this clone: The same CDR3 also results from other DNA sequences found in this sample. This chain uses TRBV9 with TRBJ2-5; a weak D match, TRBD2 (6 bases). The CDR3 sequence is 13 residues long. V shed 0 bases and J shed 3 bases, with 6 bases lying between them. Germline values: CDR1 SGDLS, CDR2 YYNGEE. The DNA for the CDR3 is TGTGCCAGCAGCGTAGGGGGGGAAGAGACCCAGTACTTC. Amino acids: CASSVGGEETQYF. Variable domain in full (rest from reference TRBV9 and TRBJ2-5): DSGVTQTPKHLITATGQRVTLRCSPRSGDLSVYWYQQSLDQGLQFLIQYYNGEERAKGNILERFSAQQFPDLHSELNLSSLELGDSALYFCASSVGGEETQYFGPGTRLLVL.

In its sample, this clone was seen a few times. The chain joins TRBV28 to TRBJ2-7, with TRBD2 as a possible D gene (6 bases). The CDR3 extends over 12 amino acids. Trimming took off 6 bases at V and 3 bases at J, with 9 bases between the two ends. Germline CDR1 reads MDHEN; CDR2 reads SYDVKM. CDR3 loop: CASRGEVYEQYF. The CDR3 DNA reads TGTGCCAGCAGAGGGGAGGTCTACGAGCAGTACTTC.

V usage is TRBV5-5 and J usage is TRBJ2-7, with TRBD1 as a possible D gene (6 bases). CDR1 SGHKS and CDR2 YYEKEE come from the germline V gene (reference sequence). V dropped 4 bases and J dropped 3 bases, with 17 bases sitting between them. This CDR3 has 15 residues. The CDR3: CASSPGDKDGYEQYF. CDR3 nucleotides: TGTGCCAGCAGCCCAGGGGATAAGGATGGCTACGAGCAGTACTTC.

This clone was recorded a few times. The J gene is TRBJ1-2, the V gene TRBV5-1; tentatively, D is TRBD1 (6 bases). The germline CDR1 and CDR2 sequences are SGHRS and YFSETQ. Trimming pared 4 bases from V and 5 bases from J, leaving 18 bases between. The CDR3 is made up of 15 amino acids. CDR3 DNA sequence: TGCGCCAGCAGCCTCAGGACAGCCAGCGTGTATGGCTACACCTTC. Its translation is CASSLRTASVYGYTF.

The chain uses TRBV5-1 and TRBJ2-1, with TRBD2 identical over 9 bases. This CDR3 has 13 residues. The germline gives CDR1 SGHRS, CDR2 YFSETQ. V lost 4 bases and J lost 8; bases outside the gene matches: 4. The CDR3 DNA follows: TGCGCCAGCAGCCCGGGACTAGCCTATGAGCAGTTCTTC. It specifies CASSPGLAYEQFF.

This rearrangement joins TRBV30 to TRBJ1-4; tentative D call: TRBD1 (5 bases). The ends were cut back, 1 base at V and 5 bases at J, with 11 bases in the middle. The germline V gene has CDR1 GTSNPN and CDR2 SVGIG (reference sequence). CDR3 length equals 14 residues. The CDR3 DNA follows: TGTGCCTGGAGTGAGCAGGGAGGGAATGAAAAACTGTTTTTT. Translation: CAWSEQGGNEKLFF.

About this clone: It is unclear where the CDR3 begins or ends on the DNA, so no DNA is shown, and the CDR3 is as TCRdb lists it. The chain recombines TRBV6-1 with TRBJ1-1. The CDR3 is 14 amino acids long, termini counted. Germline V gene data show CDR1 as MNHNS and CDR2 as SASEGT. This CDR3 is CASILGEEDTEAFF.

This chain links TRBV2 with TRBJ1-6; D is possibly TRBD1 (6 bases). Trimming left V 4 bases short and J 9 bases short, with 10 bases between. The germline gives CDR1 SNHLY, CDR2 FYNNEI. This CDR3 spans 13 amino acids. The CDR3 loop reads CASSGAGASPLHF. The CDR3 DNA reads as TGTGCCAGCAGTGGGGCAGGGGCTTCACCCCTCCACTTT. The whole variable domain, remainder taken from reference TRBV2 and TRBJ1-6, is EPEVTQTPSHQVTQMGQEVILRCVPISNHLYFYWYRQILGQKVEFLVSFYNNEISEKSEIFDDQFSVERPDGSNFTLKIRSTKLEDSAMYFCASSGAGASPLHFGNGTRLTVT.

The chain joins TRBV7-6 to TRBJ2-6; 8 bases agree with TRBD1. The CDR3 totals 16 residues. Germline CDR1 reads SGHVS; CDR2 reads FNYEAQ. Trimming cost V 5 bases and J 4 bases; bases outside gene matches: 7. CDR3 coding DNA: TGTGCCAGCAGCACCGGGACAGGTGGAGGGGCCAACGTCCTGACTTTC. This encodes CASSTGTGGGANVLTF.

J is TRBJ1-6 and V is TRBV6-5; D is undetermined. The CDR3 covers 16 residues. Germline loops: CDR1 MNHEY, CDR2 SVGAGI. The V and J ends lost 0 bases and 6 bases respectively, with 12 bases between them. The chain's CDR3 is CASSYSGGKPNSPLHF. The CDR3 bases are TGTGCCAGCAGTTACTCAGGAGGGAAACCTAATTCACCCCTCCACTTT.

This clone was found a few times. V usage is TRBV14 and J usage is TRBJ2-7; D not certain. Trimming took 5 bases from V and 6 from J, leaving 17 bases between them. The CDR3 covers 14 residues. The germline V gene encodes CDR1 SGHDN and CDR2 FVKESK. In nucleotides, the CDR3 is TGTGCCAGCAGCACGATCCAAGGCGCTAGCGAGCAGTACTTC. As protein: CASSTIQGASEQYF.

The V gene is TRBV6-1, the J gene TRBJ2-1, with 7 bases that match TRBD2. The germline CDR1 and CDR2 sequences are MNHNS and SASEGT. The CDR3 contains 15 residues. The V gene end was trimmed by 4 bases and the J gene end by 2 bases; junction bases not matched to a gene: 5. CDR3 nucleotides: TGTGCCAGCAGTGCCGCGGGGGAGACCTACAATGAGCAGTTCTTC. Translated, it gives CASSAAGETYNEQFF.

A single count supports this clone. V and J are TRBV10-3 and TRBJ1-2, with TRBD1 as a possible D gene (6 bases). Trimming shortened V by 10 bases and J by 1 base, and 10 bases separated the two germline ends. Germline V lookup: CDR1 ENHRY, CDR2 SYGVKD. This CDR3 region has 12 residues. In DNA form, the CDR3 reads TGTGCCACGGAGGGGGGTAACTATGGCTACACCTTC. It codes for CATEGGNYGYTF.

The chain couples TRBV6-1 to TRBJ1-5; D gene uncertain. The V gene's germline CDR1 is MNHNS and CDR2 SASEGT. The length of the CDR3 is 11 residues. Deletions cut 3 bases from V and 4 bases from J, with 1 base between. CDR3 loop: CASSDNQPQHF. CDR3 DNA: TGTGCCAGCAGTGATAATCAGCCCCAGCATTTT.

J is TRBJ1-5 and V is TRBV30; D gene unclear. CDR1 is GTSNPN, CDR2 SVGIG, per germline (reference sequence). The CDR3 runs to 13 residues. Trimming cost V 3 bases and J 6 bases, with 12 bases left between them. In DNA, the CDR3 is TGTGCCTGGAGCCTACGGGAGTTTCAGCCCCAGCATTTT. As protein: CAWSLREFQPQHF.

This clone was recorded a few times. The J gene is TRBJ1-2, the V gene TRBV6-5; a possible D gene is TRBD1 (5 bases). CDR1 MNHEY and CDR2 SVGAGI come from the germline V gene. V shed 6 bases and J shed 1 base, with 12 bases lying between them. CDR3 length: 14 amino acids. The CDR3 loop reads CASRPGTFNYGYTF. The CDR3 DNA is TGTGCCAGCAGACCCGGGACCTTTAACTATGGCTACACCTTC.

This sequence joins TRBV6-1 and TRBJ1-5; 8 bases fit TRBD1. CDR1 is MNHNS and CDR2 is SASEGT in the germline V gene. The CDR3 sequence is 21 residues long. J lost 0 bases, V lost 2 bases, and 18 bases had no gene match. As DNA, the CDR3 is TGTGCCAGCAGTGAACATCCCCTGAGACAGGGGCGAACGTATAGCAATCAGCCCCAGCATTTT. This translates into CASSEHPLRQGRTYSNQPQHF.

The gene calls are TRBV2 and TRBJ2-3; 7 bases are shared with TRBD1. The length of the CDR3 is 16 residues. Trimming removed 2 bases from V and 6 bases from J; junction bases left unmatched: 11. Germline CDR1 is SNHLY and CDR2 is FYNNEI. The DNA for the CDR3 is TGTGCCAGCAGTGAAACCCCCGCAGGGGGTGGGGATACGCAGTATTTT. Translating it yields CASSETPAGGGDTQYF.

The chain couples TRBV19 to TRBJ2-3, with 10 bases matching TRBD1. Germline loops: CDR1 LNHDA, CDR2 SQIVND (reference sequence). After removal of 5 bases from V and 4 bases from J, the junction contained 9 bases not matched to a gene. The CDR3 extends over 16 amino acids. CDR3 protein: CASSPRQGAIADTQYF. Here the CDR3 DNA reads TGTGCCAGTAGTCCCAGACAGGGGGCGATCGCAGATACGCAGTATTTT.

This clone has a handful of counts. The V gene is TRBV30, the J gene TRBJ2-3; D call uncertain. This CDR3 is built from 15 residues. V was clipped by 4 bases and J by 0 bases, with 14 bases between them. Germline V gene data show CDR1 as GTSNPN and CDR2 as SVGIG (reference sequence). CDR3 bases: TGTGCCTGGAACAAAGACATTCATAGCACAGATACGCAGTATTTT. Protein sequence: CAWNKDIHSTDTQYF.

This sequence joins TRBV10-3 and TRBJ1-2, with 10 bases matching TRBD1. Germline V gene sequence: CDR1 ENHRY, CDR2 SYGVKD. Germline trimming cut 5 bases from V and 5 bases from J; bases unmatched to any gene: 2. The CDR3 contains 13 residues. Written as DNA, the CDR3 is TGTGCCATCAGTTCGGGACAGGGGTATGGCTACACCTTC. Protein sequence: CAISSGQGYGYTF.

Only a few counts were recorded for this clone. The V gene is TRBV6-6, the J gene TRBJ1-1; perhaps TRBD1 as D (6 bases). This CDR3 is 14 amino acids long. CDR1 and CDR2 from the germline V gene are MNHNY and SVGAGI (reference sequence). V shed 8 bases and J shed 4 bases, with 17 bases lying between them. In DNA, the CDR3 is TGTGCCAGCCTTTTATGGGGGCAAGGCACTGAAGCTTTCTTT. This translates into CASLLWGQGTEAFF.

This clone was counted a few times. V usage is TRBV29-1 and J usage is TRBJ2-2; possibly TRBD1 or TRBD2 for D (5 bases each). The germline V and J ends were trimmed by 4 bases and 4 bases, with 16 bases remaining between them. The CDR3 has 15 residues. In germline, CDR1 is SQVTM, CDR2 ANQGSEA. For the CDR3, the DNA is TGCAGCGTTGCGACCGGGGCCCGGTCCACCGGGGAGCTGTTTTTT. It specifies CSVATGARSTGELFF.

The CDR3 reads CASSHGLGEETQYF. Here the CDR3 DNA reads TGCGCCAGCAGCCACGGACTGGGGGAAGAGACCCAGTACTTC. The V gene is TRBV5-1, the J gene TRBJ2-5; the D gene could be TRBD1 or TRBD2 (5 bases each). This CDR3 is 14 amino acids long. V lost 4 bases and J lost 3, with 13 bases in between. Germline V gene data show CDR1 as SGHRS and CDR2 as YFSETQ. Full variable domain (remainder filled in from reference TRBV5-1 and TRBJ2-5): KAGVTQTPRYLIKTRGQQVTLSCSPISGHRSVSWYQQTPGQGLQFLFEYFSETQRNKGNFPGRFSGRQFSNSRSEMNVSTLELGDSALYLCASSHGLGEETQYFGPGTRLLVL.

V and J are TRBV5-1 and TRBJ2-7; 8 nucleotides match TRBD1. The germline gives CDR1 SGHRS, CDR2 YFSETQ. The CDR3 sequence is 14 residues long. Trimming removed 3 bases from V and 4 bases from J; junction bases left unmatched: 6. CDR3 in DNA: TGCGCCAGCAGCTCAGGACAGGGAAGGTACGAGCAGTACTTC. The encoded protein is CASSSGQGRYEQYF.

This chain's CDR3 is CASRPTGNEKLFF. CDR3 coding DNA: TGTGCCAGCAGACCCACGGGTAATGAAAAACTGTTTTTT. The genes are TRBV7-9 and TRBJ1-4; D gene unclear. The germline gives CDR1 SEHNR, CDR2 FQNEAQ (reference sequence). V gave up 6 bases and J gave up 4 bases, with 9 bases separating them. The CDR3 runs to 13 residues.

This clone occurred a few times. V usage is TRBV4-1 and J usage is TRBJ2-7, with D perhaps being TRBD1 or TRBD2 (6 bases each). Germline V gene data show CDR1 as MGHRA and CDR2 as YSYEKL. CDR3 length: 15 amino acids. The V and J ends lost 5 bases and 2 bases respectively, with 16 bases between them. CDR3: CASSKRGDTTYEQYF. The DNA of the CDR3 is TGCGCCAGCAGCAAAAGGGGGGACACCACCTACGAGCAGTACTTC.

This clone was detected a few times. The V and J genes are TRBV7-9 and TRBJ2-2, with D unclear. The V and J ends lost 2 bases and 5 bases respectively, with 6 bases between them. CDR3 length: 13 amino acids. Germline values: CDR1 SEHNR, CDR2 FQNEAQ (reference sequence). The CDR3 sequence is CASSLYLTGELFF. CDR3 sequence (DNA): TGTGCCAGCAGCTTATACTTAACCGGGGAGCTGTTTTTT.

This clone was observed a few times. The chain recombines TRBV28 with TRBJ1-3; no firm D call. Germline V gene data show CDR1 as MDHEN and CDR2 as SYDVKM. The CDR3 contains 15 residues. V dropped 5 bases and J dropped 2 bases, with 13 bases sitting between them. Here the CDR3 reads CASSGPTRPGNTIYF. Here the CDR3 DNA reads TGTGCCAGCAGTGGACCGACACGGCCTGGAAACACCATATATTTT.

In its sample, this clone was seen a few times. The V gene is TRBV4-1, the J gene TRBJ1-1; D possibly corresponds to TRBD1 (5 bases). The CDR3 runs 15 residues. From germline, CDR1 is MGHRA and CDR2 YSYEKL. With 1 base removed from V and 0 bases from J, the gap between germline ends came to 9 bases. The CDR3 coding sequence is TGCGCCAGCAGCCAAGGGGGACTATTGAACACTGAAGCTTTCTTT. Its translation: CASSQGGLLNTEAFF.

This clone came up a few times. The chain has TRBV10-3 and TRBJ2-2; 13 bases map to TRBD2. CDR1 ENHRY and CDR2 SYGVKD come from the germline V gene. Losses at the gene ends were 0 bases for V and 6 bases for J; bases not matched to a gene: 4. This CDR3 spans 17 amino acids. This chain's CDR3 is CAISESLGTSGAGELFF. DNA of the CDR3: TGTGCCATCAGTGAGTCCCTCGGGACTAGCGGGGCCGGGGAGCTGTTTTTT.